The next 19 T cell receptor beta chains were all read from a single sample in a study of cytomegalovirus exposure and HLA in healthy donors. The study ran its PCR with 60 Vbeta and 13 Jbeta primers. Sequencing used immunoSEQ multiplex PCR; TCRdb keeps in-frame clones, though not all of them. The sample holds roughly 130,000 clones, about 80% seen once. Sequencing was carried out using PBMCs. These receptors came from a man aged 40-49 years in good health and CMV-seronegative.

Concerning this clone itself: At the DNA level, this CDR3 is encoded by other sequences in the same sample as well. CDR3 bases: TGTGCCAGCAGCAGCAGGGGCACCGGGGAGCTGTTTTTT. It is translated as CASSSRGTGELFF. This sequence joins TRBV2 and TRBJ2-2; D might be TRBD1 (6 bases). The CDR3 is made up of 13 amino acids. Trimming pared 6 bases from V and 4 bases from J, leaving 9 bases between. Germline CDR1 reads SNHLY; CDR2 reads FYNNEI.

As concerns this clone: At one of its ends the junction is not consistent with the germline gene, which may arise from a read error. At the DNA level, this CDR3 is encoded by other sequences in the same sample as well. This chain uses TRBV30 with TRBJ1-6; TRBD1 is a possible D gene (5 bases). Per the germline V gene, CDR1 is GTSNPN and CDR2 is SVGIG (reference sequence). This CDR3 comprises 13 residues. Written as DNA, the CDR3 is TGTGCCTTCAACGAGGACACCTATTCCCCCCTCCACTTT. It encodes CAFNEDTYSPLHF.

The chain carries TRBV28 and TRBJ1-5, with a tentative D call TRBD1 (5 bases). Germline V gene lookup returns CDR1 MDHEN and CDR2 SYDVKM. Trimming took off 5 bases at V and 11 bases at J, with 19 bases between the two ends. The CDR3 extends over 14 amino acids. The CDR3 nucleotides are TGTGCCAGCAGTCCAGGACAAGGACCAAAGACCCAGCATTTT. Translated, it gives CASSPGQGPKTQHF.

V is TRBV2 and J is TRBJ1-4, with TRBD1 matching 8 bases. Germline CDR1 and CDR2: SNHLY and FYNNEI. V lost 8 bases, J lost 7 bases, and 12 bases stayed unmatched. The CDR3 consists of 15 residues. CDR3 amino acids: CASRDQGAIGEKLFF. CDR3 bases: TGTGCCAGCCGGGATCAGGGGGCTATCGGTGAAAAACTGTTTTTT.

This clone was recorded once. This chain links TRBV5-1 with TRBJ2-2; weak D call: TRBD1 (5 bases). Germline V gene lookup returns CDR1 SGHRS and CDR2 YFSETQ. Trimming stripped 0 bases from V and 1 base from J, with 7 bases between. This CDR3 has 15 residues. CDR3 DNA sequence: TGCGCCAGCAGCTTGGGGCAGGGGAACACCGGGGAGCTGTTTTTT. Its translation: CASSLGQGNTGELFF.

Notes on this clone: The same CDR3 also results from other DNA sequences found in this sample. The V call is TRBV19, the J call TRBJ2-7; D might be TRBD1 (6 bases). V was shortened by 4 bases and J by 0 bases, with 7 bases between the two germline ends. Germline V CDR1 and CDR2: LNHDA, SQIVND (reference sequence). CDR3 length: 13 amino acids. The CDR3 protein is CASSRDTSYEQYF. In DNA form, the CDR3 reads TGTGCCAGTAGTAGGGACACCTCCTACGAGCAGTACTTC.

This clone was seen more than once but under ten times. The chain uses TRBV19 and TRBJ2-7, with 7 bases matching TRBD2. This CDR3 region has 13 residues. Germline CDR1 LNHDA, CDR2 SQIVND (reference sequence). The trim removed 5 bases at V and 4 bases at J, leaving 5 bases unmatched. The CDR3 loop reads CASSFAGAYEQYF. The CDR3 DNA sequence: TGTGCCAGTAGTTTTGCGGGAGCTTACGAGCAGTACTTC. Variable domain in full (rest from reference TRBV19 and TRBJ2-7): DGGITQSPKYLFRKEGQNVTLSCEQNLNHDAMYWYRQDPGQGLRLIYYSQIVNDFQKGDIAEGYSVSREKKESFPLTVTSAQKNPTAFYLCASSFAGAYEQYFGPGTRLTVT.

V is TRBV5-1 and J is TRBJ2-3; TRBD2 agrees at 8 bases. Trimming took 4 bases from V and 4 from J; bases not matched to a gene: 5. Germline CDR1 SGHRS, CDR2 YFSETQ. The CDR3 covers 14 residues. The CDR3 is CASSEGLEADTQYF. In DNA form, the CDR3 reads TGCGCCAGCAGCGAGGGACTAGAAGCAGATACGCAGTATTTT.

The V call is TRBV5-4, the J call TRBJ2-5; 10 bases align to TRBD1. The CDR3 sequence is 14 residues long. V trimming: 5 bases; J trimming: 4 bases; junction bases outside the gene matches: 5. Germline values: CDR1 SGHNT, CDR2 YYREEE (reference sequence). The CDR3 spells CASSRQGAGETQYF. CDR3 sequence (DNA): TGTGCCAGCAGTCGACAGGGGGCGGGAGAGACCCAGTACTTC.

V usage is TRBV11-2 and J usage is TRBJ2-5; 8 nucleotides align to TRBD2. CDR1 is SGHAT and CDR2 is FQNNGV in the germline V gene. This CDR3 has 13 residues. Trimming removed 5 bases from V and 3 bases from J; junction bases left unmatched: 2. The DNA of the CDR3 is TGTGCCAGCAGCCCGCGGGGGGAAGAGACCCAGTACTTC. Residues: CASSPRGEETQYF.

The chain recombines TRBV7-3 with TRBJ2-1, with 11 bases that match TRBD2. The CDR3 has 14 residues. The germline V gene encodes CDR1 SGHTA and CDR2 FQGTGA. The V segment lost 3 bases and the J segment 9 bases; nucleotides outside the gene matches: 4. The CDR3 spells CASSFGTSGSEQFF. The CDR3, as DNA: TGTGCCAGCAGCTTCGGGACTAGCGGTAGTGAGCAGTTCTTC.

Of note for this clone: The sample carries other DNA sequences with the same CDR3. The chain joins TRBV29-1 to TRBJ2-3; tentatively, D is TRBD2 (6 bases). The CDR3 runs 14 residues. Germline lookup yields CDR1 SQVTM and CDR2 ANQGSEA. The ends were cut back, 7 bases at V and 0 bases at J, with 14 bases in the middle. DNA for the CDR3: TGCAGCGGCCGTCTAGCGCTCAGCACAGATACGCAGTATTTT. This gives the protein CSGRLALSTDTQYF.

The CDR3 reads CASSGGLETGELFF. CDR3 DNA: TGCGCCAGCAGCGGGGGACTTGAGACCGGGGAGCTGTTTTTT. The chain joins TRBV5-1 to TRBJ2-2, with D possibly TRBD2 on 6 matching bases. This CDR3 contains 14 residues. V lost 4 bases and J 5 bases, leaving 12 bases between the germline ends. CDR1 is SGHRS, CDR2 YFSETQ, per germline. The variable domain in full, completed from reference TRBV5-1 and TRBJ2-2, reads KAGVTQTPRYLIKTRGQQVTLSCSPISGHRSVSWYQQTPGQGLQFLFEYFSETQRNKGNFPGRFSGRQFSNSRSEMNVSTLELGDSALYLCASSGGLETGELFFGEGSRLTVL.

This clone was recorded once. The chain combines TRBV5-1 with TRBJ1-2; tentative D call: TRBD1 (6 bases). Germline-derived CDR1 and CDR2 are SGHRS and YFSETQ. Trimming took off 0 bases at V and 8 bases at J, with 11 bases between the two ends. The CDR3 consists of 13 residues. The CDR3 DNA is TGCGCCAGCAGCTTGGAGGCAGGGGACGGCTACACCTTC. Amino acids: CASSLEAGDGYTF.

This clone was seen just once. The J gene is TRBJ2-5, the V gene TRBV7-3, with 7 bases lining up with TRBD1. V dropped 5 bases and J dropped 3; count of bases not matched to a gene: 3. The CDR3 contains 13 residues. The V gene's germline CDR1 is SGHTA and CDR2 FQGTGA. The CDR3 loop reads CASSQTGEETQYF. CDR3 bases: TGTGCCAGCAGCCAAACAGGGGAAGAGACCCAGTACTTC.

A single count supports this clone. V and J are TRBV29-1 and TRBJ1-1; 9 bases line up with TRBD1. The CDR3 has 13 amino acids. CDR1 is SQVTM, CDR2 ANQGSEA, per germline. The junction had 7 bases not matched to a gene; V was cut back by 6 bases and J by 5 bases. CDR3 loop: CSVATGGITEAFF. Written as DNA, the CDR3 is TGCAGCGTCGCAACAGGGGGCATTACTGAAGCTTTCTTT.

The chain recombines TRBV18 with TRBJ1-1; maybe TRBD1 (5 bases). Germline CDR1 and CDR2: KGHSH and LQKENI. CDR3 size: 14 residues. Trimming pared 6 bases from V and 1 base from J, leaving 12 bases between. This CDR3 reads CASSLWQGNTEAFF. The CDR3, as DNA: TGTGCCAGCTCCCTCTGGCAGGGGAACACTGAAGCTTTCTTT.

V usage is TRBV5-1 and J usage is TRBJ1-5; TRBD1 aligns across 7 bases. Germline V CDR1 and CDR2: SGHRS, YFSETQ. The CDR3 loop spans 14 amino acids. V was pared by 4 bases and J by 2 bases, with 3 bases of the junction left unmatched. The CDR3 protein is CASSLDRGNQPQHF. CDR3 DNA: TGCGCCAGCAGCCTAGACAGGGGCAATCAGCCCCAGCATTTT.

The chain is built from TRBV28 and TRBJ2-5; the match to TRBD2 covers 9 bases. The V and J ends lost 4 bases and 4 bases, in that order; junction bases with no gene match: 4. CDR3 size: 14 residues. From germline, CDR1 is MDHEN and CDR2 SYDVKM. The CDR3 protein is CASSSPSGTETQYF. The CDR3 coding sequence is TGTGCCAGCAGTTCCCCTAGCGGGACAGAGACCCAGTACTTC.